This T cell receptor beta chain appears in the sequencing data of a study of control samples from healthy donors and cancer patients. Clones were read by immunoSEQ multiplex PCR, and TCRdb kept only the in-frame ones, dropping some. The data hold approximately 87,000 clones, with around 91% observed a single time. This clone has just one count. Germline V gene sequence: CDR1 LGHNT, CDR2 FRNRAP. Trimming pared 7 bases from V and 1 base from J, leaving 13 bases between. The length of the CDR3 is 14 residues. This TCR came from a man aged 50-60 years in good health. The rearrangement joins TRBV12-5 to TRBJ2-5; possible D gene TRBD2, 6 bases. Sequencing was performed on blood. The CDR3 coding sequence is TGTGCTAGTGCTCGGGGGACTTTCCAAGAGACCCAGTACTTC. Encoded protein: CASARGTFQETQYF.